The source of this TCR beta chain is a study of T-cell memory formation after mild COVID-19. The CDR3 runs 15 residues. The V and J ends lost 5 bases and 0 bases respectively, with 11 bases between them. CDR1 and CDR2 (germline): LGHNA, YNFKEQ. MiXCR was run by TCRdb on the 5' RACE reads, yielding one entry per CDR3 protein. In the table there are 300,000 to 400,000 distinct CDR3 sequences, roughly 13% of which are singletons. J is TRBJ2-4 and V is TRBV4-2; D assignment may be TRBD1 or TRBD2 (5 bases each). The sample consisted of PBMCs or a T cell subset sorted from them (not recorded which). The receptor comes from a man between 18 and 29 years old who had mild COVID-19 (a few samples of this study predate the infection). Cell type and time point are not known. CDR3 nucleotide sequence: TGTGCCAGCAGCTCGGGACCCTTAGCCAAAAACATTCAGTACTTC. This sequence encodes CASSSGPLAKNIQYF.